The text below deals with one T cell receptor (beta chain). The data were taken from a study of blood T cell repertoires in COVID-19. Participant ages covered roughly 18 to 89 years across 20 to 25 US areas. Grouping used clinical history reported by participants in a survey and questionnaire. Recovered Cohort 3 donors showed two negative PCRs, clearance, or symptom resolution. The protocol was immunoSEQ multiplex PCR, while the TCRdb copy is restricted to in-frame clones and leaves out a portion. Altogether about 320,000 clones are present, under 95% being singletons, with the ten largest covering roughly 2.5%. This receptor was obtained from a man in his sixties who had recovered from COVID-19. Input material: PBMCs or T cells enriched from blood (not recorded which).

CDR3 residues: CASSSTGEGEKLFF. As DNA, the CDR3 is TGTGCCAGCAGCTCTACAGGGGAAGGTGAAAAACTGTTTTTT. V usage is TRBV7-6 and J usage is TRBJ1-4; TRBD1 aligns across 7 bases. Unmatched junction bases numbered 6, after V lost 4 bases and J lost 7 bases. Germline values: CDR1 SGHVS, CDR2 FNYEAQ. The CDR3 is 14 residues long. Supplemented by reference TRBV7-6 and TRBJ1-4, the full variable domain reads GAGVSQSPRYKVTKRGQDVALRCDPISGHVSLYWYRQALGQGPEFLTYFNYEAQQDKSGLPNDRFSAERPEGSISTLTIQRTEQRDSAMYRCASSSTGEGEKLFFGSGTQLSVL.